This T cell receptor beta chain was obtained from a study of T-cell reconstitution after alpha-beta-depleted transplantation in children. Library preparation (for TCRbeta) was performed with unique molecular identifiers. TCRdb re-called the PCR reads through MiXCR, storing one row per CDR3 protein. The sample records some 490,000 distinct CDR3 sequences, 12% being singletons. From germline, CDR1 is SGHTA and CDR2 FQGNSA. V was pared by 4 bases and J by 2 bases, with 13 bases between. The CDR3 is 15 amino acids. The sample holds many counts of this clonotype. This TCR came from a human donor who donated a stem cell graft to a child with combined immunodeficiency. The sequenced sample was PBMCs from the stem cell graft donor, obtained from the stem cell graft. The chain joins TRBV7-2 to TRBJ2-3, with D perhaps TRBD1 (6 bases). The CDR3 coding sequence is TGTGCCAGCAGCTACCCCGGGACATACACAGATACGCAGTATTTT. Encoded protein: CASSYPGTYTDTQYF.